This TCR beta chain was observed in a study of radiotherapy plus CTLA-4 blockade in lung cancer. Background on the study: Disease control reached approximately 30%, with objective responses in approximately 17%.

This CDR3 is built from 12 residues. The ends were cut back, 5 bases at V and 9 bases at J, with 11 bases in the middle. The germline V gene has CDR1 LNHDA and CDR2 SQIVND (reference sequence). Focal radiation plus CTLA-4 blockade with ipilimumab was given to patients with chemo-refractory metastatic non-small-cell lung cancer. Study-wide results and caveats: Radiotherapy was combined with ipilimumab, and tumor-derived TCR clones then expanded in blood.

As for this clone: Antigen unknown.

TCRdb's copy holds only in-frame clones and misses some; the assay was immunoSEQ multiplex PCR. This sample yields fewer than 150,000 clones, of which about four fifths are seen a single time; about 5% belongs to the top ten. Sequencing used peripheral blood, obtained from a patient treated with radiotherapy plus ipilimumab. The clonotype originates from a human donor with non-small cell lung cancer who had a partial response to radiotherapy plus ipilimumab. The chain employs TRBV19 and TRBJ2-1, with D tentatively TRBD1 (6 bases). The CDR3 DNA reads TGTGCCAGTAGTTTCCTACAGGGTGAGCAGTTCTTC. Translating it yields CASSFLQGEQFF.